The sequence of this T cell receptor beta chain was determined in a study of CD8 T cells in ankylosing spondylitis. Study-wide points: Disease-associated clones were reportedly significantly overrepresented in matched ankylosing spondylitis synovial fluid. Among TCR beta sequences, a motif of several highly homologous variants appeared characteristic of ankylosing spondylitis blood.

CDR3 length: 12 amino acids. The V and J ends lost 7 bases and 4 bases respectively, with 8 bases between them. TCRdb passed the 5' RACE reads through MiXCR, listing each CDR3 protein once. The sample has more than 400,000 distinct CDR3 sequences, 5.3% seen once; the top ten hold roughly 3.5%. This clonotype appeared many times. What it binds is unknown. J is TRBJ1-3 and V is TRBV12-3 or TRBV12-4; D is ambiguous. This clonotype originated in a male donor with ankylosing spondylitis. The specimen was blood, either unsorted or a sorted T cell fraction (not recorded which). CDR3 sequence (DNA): TGTGCCAGCAAAAATCCAGGAAACACCATATATTTT. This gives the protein CASKNPGNTIYF.